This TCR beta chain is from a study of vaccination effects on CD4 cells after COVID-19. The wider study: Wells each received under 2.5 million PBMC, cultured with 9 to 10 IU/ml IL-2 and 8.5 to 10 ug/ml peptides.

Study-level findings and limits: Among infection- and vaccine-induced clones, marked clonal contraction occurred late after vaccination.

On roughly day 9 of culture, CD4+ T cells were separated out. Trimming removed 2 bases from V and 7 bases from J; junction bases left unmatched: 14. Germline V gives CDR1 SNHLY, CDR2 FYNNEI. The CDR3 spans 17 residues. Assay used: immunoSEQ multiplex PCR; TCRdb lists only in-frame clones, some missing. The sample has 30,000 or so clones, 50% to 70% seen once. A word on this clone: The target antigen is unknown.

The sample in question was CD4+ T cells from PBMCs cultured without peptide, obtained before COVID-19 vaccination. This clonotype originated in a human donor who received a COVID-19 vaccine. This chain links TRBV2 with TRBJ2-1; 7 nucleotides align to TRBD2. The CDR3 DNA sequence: TGTGCCAGCAGTGAAATCAATTGGGAGGGGATGGGGAATGAGCAGTTCTTC. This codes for CASSEINWEGMGNEQFF.